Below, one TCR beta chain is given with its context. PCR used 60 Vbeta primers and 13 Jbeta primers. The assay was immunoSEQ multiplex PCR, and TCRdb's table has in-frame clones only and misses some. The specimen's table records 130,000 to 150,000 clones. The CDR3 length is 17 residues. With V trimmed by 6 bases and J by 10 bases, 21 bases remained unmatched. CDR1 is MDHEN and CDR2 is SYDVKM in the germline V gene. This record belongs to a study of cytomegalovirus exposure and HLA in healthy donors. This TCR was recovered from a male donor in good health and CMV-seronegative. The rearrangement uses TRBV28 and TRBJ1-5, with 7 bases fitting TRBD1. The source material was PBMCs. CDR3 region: CASSPTQGRQGIDPQHF. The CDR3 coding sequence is TGTGCCAGCAGCCCTACTCAGGGCAGACAGGGAATAGATCCCCAGCATTTT.